A selection of T cell receptor beta chains follows, all from one sample in a study of T-cell reconstitution after alpha-beta-depleted transplantation in children. In TCRdb, the PCR reads were re-called with MiXCR into one record per CDR3 protein. In the table there are hundreds of thousands of distinct CDR3 sequences, 13% of which are singletons. The input for sequencing was PBMCs, taken before TCRalphabeta/CD19-depleted stem cell transplant. These receptors originate from a girl aged 2 to 10 with congenital amegakaryocytic thrombocytopenia, due to receive a stem cell transplant. CDR3s include the opening cysteine and the closing phenylalanine or tryptophan. D genes are given only for firm matches. Size values are once, few and many counts, or a class for expanded clones, and some rows have none.

D gene	clone size	V gene	J gene	CDR3 DNA	CDR3 protein
TRBD2	many	TRBV7-9	TRBJ2-7	TGTGCCAGCAGCTTAGGGTCTAGCGGTTTGAGATACGAGCAGTACTTC	CASSLGSSGLRYEQYF
-	-	TRBV28	TRBJ2-7	TGTGCCAGCAGTTTAGGTATCCGGGACACCCACACCTACGAGCAGTACTTC	CASSLGIRDTHTYEQYF
-	many	TRBV29-1	TRBJ2-7	TGCAGCGTTGTAGGCGGCGAGCAGTACTTC	CSVVGGEQYF
TRBD1	few	TRBV10-3	TRBJ1-1	TGTGCCACGCAGGGGGTTATGGACACTGAAGCTTTCTTT	CATQGVMDTEAFF
-	many	TRBV20-1	TRBJ2-1	TGCAGTGCTATCGGCACCCCGTCCTACAATGAGCAGTTCTTC	CSAIGTPSYNEQFF
-	many	TRBV27	TRBJ2-1	TGTGCCAGCAGTTTCGGGAGTCCCTACAATGAGCAGTTCTTC	CASSFGSPYNEQFF
-	-	TRBV7-9	TRBJ2-7	TGTGCCAGCAGCTACCGGGACGAGCCCTACGAGCAGTACTTC	CASSYRDEPYEQYF
-	many	TRBV7-9	TRBJ2-2	TGTGCCCTTGGGTATTTGGCAGGACGAACCACCGGGGAGCTGTTTTTT	CALGYLAGRTTGELFF
-	-	TRBV12-3/TRBV12-4	TRBJ2-1	TGTGCCAGCAGTTTACAGGTGGCCTCCTACAATGAGCAGTTCTTC	CASSLQVASYNEQFF
-	many	TRBV27	TRBJ2-6	TGTGCCACCAGAGATTTGGACTTCTCTGGGGCCAACGTCCTGACTTTC	CATRDLDFSGANVLTF
TRBD2	many	TRBV20-1	TRBJ2-1	TGCAGTGCTAGAAAAGCGGGAGGGCCGGACAATGAGCAGTTCTTC	CSARKAGGPDNEQFF
-	few	TRBV18	TRBJ2-7	TGTGCCAGCTCAGAGTCCCGGGGCGAGCAGTACTTC	CASSESRGEQYF
-	few	TRBV5-1	TRBJ2-1	TGCGCCAGCAGCTCGGCTGTCGGCCACAATGAGCAGTTCTTC	CASSSAVGHNEQFF
-	many	TRBV2	TRBJ2-1	TGTGCCAGCAGTGAAGGGGTTAGCTCCTACAATGAGCAGTTCTTC	CASSEGVSSYNEQFF
-	-	TRBV7-9	TRBJ2-2	TGTGCCAGCGACCCCCCCTTTCTACCCCCATCCGGGGAGCTGTTTTTT	CASDPPFLPPSGELFF
-	many	TRBV20-1	TRBJ2-1	TGCAGTGCTGGTGACGCTAGCTCCTACAATGAGCAGTTCTTC	CSAGDASSYNEQFF